Listed below are T cell receptor beta chains from one sample, sequenced in a study of blood T cell repertoires in COVID-19. Generated by immunoSEQ multiplex PCR, the TCRdb table keeps only in-frame clones and is missing some. The profile covers about 400,000 clones, with nearly 90% appearing a single time and about 1.7% taken by the ten largest. Sequencing used PBMCs or T cells enriched from blood (not recorded which). All receptors come from a woman aged 30 to 39 who had recovered from COVID-19. CDR3s include the opening cysteine and the closing phenylalanine or tryptophan.

v_gene: TRBV25-1
j_gene: TRBJ2-1
len: 14
CDR3aa: CARIAGALQYEQFF

v_gene: TRBV12-3/TRBV12-4
j_gene: TRBJ1-4
len: 12
CDR3aa: CASSIDSEKLFF

v_gene: TRBV9
j_gene: TRBJ2-5
len: 14
CDR3aa: CASSGSRGGETQYF

v_gene: TRBV30
j_gene: TRBJ1-5
len: 14
CDR3aa: CAWSPAQAFQPQHF

v_gene: TRBV27
j_gene: TRBJ2-1
len: 15
CDR3aa: CASSSGGSIHNEQFF

v_gene: TRBV20-1
j_gene: TRBJ1-5
len: 11
CDR3aa: CSSGGNQPQHF

v_gene: TRBV19
j_gene: TRBJ2-2
len: 16
CDR3aa: CATGSTGKVNTGELFF

v_gene: TRBV7-2
j_gene: TRBJ2-7
len: 14
CDR3aa: CASSSGTFHYEQYF

v_gene: TRBV5-6
j_gene: TRBJ1-2
len: 14
CDR3aa: CASSQKGGGDGYTF

v_gene: TRBV19
j_gene: TRBJ2-7
len: 12
CDR3aa: CASSSAGYEQYF

v_gene: TRBV14
j_gene: TRBJ1-2
len: 16
CDR3aa: CASSHPDSPVWYGYTF

v_gene: TRBV6-5
j_gene: TRBJ1-1
len: 13
CDR3aa: CASRSNRAAEAFF

v_gene: TRBV5-6
j_gene: TRBJ2-2
len: 17
CDR3aa: CASSFTRLFTNTGELFF

v_gene: TRBV28
j_gene: TRBJ1-2
len: 11
CDR3aa: CASSTGGSGTF

v_gene: TRBV2
j_gene: TRBJ2-7
len: 17
CDR3aa: CASSSTTRPGQGDEQYF

v_gene: TRBV7-9
j_gene: TRBJ1-3
len: 12
CDR3aa: CASSKTENTIYF

v_gene: TRBV19
j_gene: TRBJ2-1
len: 18
CDR3aa: CASRDQKGRLSSYNEQFF

v_gene: TRBV19
j_gene: TRBJ1-6
len: 13
CDR3aa: CASSSDRNSPLHF

v_gene: TRBV5-1
j_gene: TRBJ2-2
len: 15
CDR3aa: CASSLWAAGSGELFF

v_gene: TRBV24-1
j_gene: TRBJ2-6
len: 16
CDR3aa: CATSDLGGSGANVLTF

v_gene: TRBV4-2
j_gene: TRBJ1-6
len: 19
CDR3aa: CASSQDRQGLSSYNSPLHF

v_gene: TRBV5-1
j_gene: TRBJ2-2
len: 17
CDR3aa: CASSLGTATFNTGELFF

v_gene: TRBV6-2/TRBV6-3
j_gene: TRBJ2-7
len: 16
CDR3aa: CASSYPPPGDSYEQYF

v_gene: TRBV6-6
j_gene: TRBJ1-1
len: 11
CDR3aa: CASRANTEAFF

v_gene: TRBV6-5
j_gene: TRBJ1-2
len: 16
CDR3aa: CASSYGFSGNGYGYTF

v_gene: TRBV4-1
j_gene: TRBJ2-1
len: 17
CDR3aa: CASSQGQLAPSYNEQFF

v_gene: TRBV12-5
j_gene: TRBJ1-2
len: 16
CDR3aa: CASGLGLDQANYGYTF

v_gene: TRBV27
j_gene: TRBJ1-5
len: 14
CDR3aa: CASRSGTANQPQHF

v_gene: TRBV5-1
j_gene: TRBJ1-1
len: 14
CDR3aa: CASSLGTSNTEAFF

v_gene: TRBV5-4
j_gene: TRBJ2-7
len: 15
CDR3aa: CASSQTSGSSYEQYF

v_gene: TRBV9
j_gene: TRBJ1-4
len: 15
CDR3aa: CASSVTDRVREKLFF

v_gene: TRBV28
j_gene: TRBJ2-1
len: 13
CDR3aa: CASYTKPGYEQFF

v_gene: TRBV10-3
j_gene: TRBJ1-4
len: 13
CDR3aa: CAISEFSNEKLFF

v_gene: TRBV28
j_gene: TRBJ1-1
len: 15
CDR3aa: CASSPHRDFNTEAFF

v_gene: TRBV7-3
j_gene: TRBJ2-4
len: 14
CDR3aa: CASRWDRRGNIQYF

v_gene: TRBV10-1
j_gene: TRBJ1-1
len: 13
CDR3aa: CASSGHGNTEAFF

v_gene: TRBV5-1
j_gene: TRBJ1-5
len: 14
CDR3aa: CASSLESGDQPQHF

v_gene: TRBV13
j_gene: TRBJ1-2
len: 17
CDR3aa: CASSLGKLWTGNYGYTF

v_gene: TRBV7-9
j_gene: TRBJ1-6
len: 14
CDR3aa: CASSLVTANSPLHF

v_gene: TRBV7-2
j_gene: TRBJ2-1
len: 15
CDR3aa: CASRVSGSSYNEQFF

v_gene: TRBV6-5
j_gene: TRBJ1-5
len: 16
CDR3aa: CASSSYRGRRNQPQHF

v_gene: TRBV12-5
j_gene: TRBJ2-3
len: 15
CDR3aa: CASGTGQGNTDTQYF

v_gene: TRBV11-3
j_gene: TRBJ2-3
len: 15
CDR3aa: CASSQGGQRTDTQYF

v_gene: TRBV28
j_gene: TRBJ2-1
len: 15
CDR3aa: CASNDRDRGRPEQFF

v_gene: TRBV9
j_gene: TRBJ1-5
len: 14
CDR3aa: CASSEGGGNQPQHF

v_gene: TRBV6-5
j_gene: TRBJ1-2
len: 13
CDR3aa: CASSRPVSGGYTF